Listed below are T cell receptor beta chains from one sample, sequenced in a study of cytomegalovirus exposure and HLA in healthy donors. TCRdb keeps only in-frame clones here, not all; method: immunoSEQ multiplex PCR. The sample lists 300,000 or so clones; approximately 86% were seen once. The sample was PBMCs. These receptors were collected from a man aged 25 to 40 in good health and CMV-seronegative. The conserved cysteine and the conserved F or W are not part of the CDR3 here.

j_call v_call cdr3_aa
TRBJ1-6 TRBV4-3 ASSQDGGGEDNSPLH
TRBJ1-5 TRBV5-1 ASSFQGATGGNQPQH
TRBJ2-7 TRBV6-5 ASSYSNTGSNEQY
TRBJ2-7 TRBV11-2 ASSIVRPSYEQY
TRBJ1-6 TRBV5-1 ASSLAQGANSPLH
TRBJ2-5 TRBV6-1 ASSESLAGVETQY
TRBJ2-7 TRBV25-1 ASSAKLRASYEQY
TRBJ2-5 TRBV14 ASSLHRGGGTQY
TRBJ2-5 TRBV2 ASSAVTFIQETQY
TRBJ1-1 TRBV7-9 ASSPPRGRGTEAF
TRBJ2-2 TRBV14 ASRPAGGRAGELF
TRBJ2-3 TRBV7-9 ASSRGTVSTDTQY
TRBJ2-3 TRBV7-9 ASSSGLAGLRLDTQY
TRBJ2-2 TRBV11-2 ASSLVGGAGELF
TRBJ1-2 TRBV10-3 AISEWEGGTYGYT
TRBJ2-7 TRBV4-1 ASSRPGQGYEQY
TRBJ2-1 TRBV2 AGTSGGNEQF
TRBJ1-4 TRBV6-5 ASRRQGTNEKLF
TRBJ1-2 TRBV6-6 ASSGPWGHGYGYT
TRBJ1-4 TRBV4-2 ASSQDLPSTATNEKLF
TRBJ1-1 TRBV10-3 AISGGTGNTEAF
TRBJ2-5 TRBV2 ASNQETQY
TRBJ2-3 TRBV7-9 ASSLWVAGMDTQY
TRBJ1-1 TRBV5-1 ASSLGGGMYTEAF
TRBJ2-7 TRBV6-6 ASSYNRYEQY
TRBJ1-1 TRBV11-2 AVRPTRGGEAF
TRBJ1-4 TRBV10-2 ASSSGQAGKLF
TRBJ2-7 TRBV19 ASSPRQGYEQY
TRBJ2-7 TRBV5-5 ASSLAGGTYEQY
TRBJ2-5 TRBV5-8 ASSLESSQETQY
TRBJ1-2 TRBV28 ASSPPAKNYGYT
TRBJ2-7 TRBV13 ASSLVGSYEQY
TRBJ1-6 TRBV6-1 ASIQNSPLH
TRBJ1-5 TRBV6-5 ASSPSGGLGGPQH
TRBJ1-5 TRBV18 ASSAQGSNQPQH
TRBJ2-5 TRBV15 ATSNGGARETQY
TRBJ2-7 TRBV10-3 ATDRGNEQY
TRBJ2-3 TRBV10-3 AISGQTSGVIDTQY
TRBJ2-7 TRBV5-6 ASSSGLAGLPYEQY
TRBJ1-1 TRBV27 ASSFESSNTEAF
TRBJ2-7 TRBV4-1 ASSQGTGDYEQY
TRBJ1-5 TRBV10-3 AISEQINQPQH
TRBJ1-1 TRBV6-5 ASSYSLNTEAF
TRBJ2-2 TRBV9 ASSARDRVRTGELF
TRBJ2-1 TRBV5-1 ASSLDRGINEQF
TRBJ2-2 TRBV11-3 ASSLGTTGDTGELF
TRBJ2-3 TRBV6-5 ASSYTRVTDTQY
TRBJ2-7 TRBV11-2 ASSKQYGQGGQREQY
TRBJ2-5 TRBV6-4 ASSATGGETQY
TRBJ2-7 TRBV11-2 ASSSPTVSYEQY
TRBJ1-4 TRBV7-9 ASSLTEDQMGEKLF
TRBJ2-3 TRBV7-2 ASSLVGLGTDTQY
TRBJ1-2 TRBV11-2 ASKADRAQSYT
TRBJ2-3 TRBV2 ASSESSRGADTQY
TRBJ1-1 TRBV29-1 SGTGLLNTEAF
TRBJ1-2 TRBV9 ASSVRDNSYGYT
TRBJ2-2 TRBV7-9 ASRTPYREIGELF
TRBJ1-5 TRBV30 AWSIRQTDQPQH
TRBJ2-6 TRBV29-1 SVKMGAGANVLT
TRBJ1-6 TRBV6-6 ASRQTGADSPLH